This T cell receptor (beta chain) appears in the sequencing data of a study of blood T cell repertoires in COVID-19. Study information: Two consecutive negative NP/OP PCR tests, clearance, or resolved symptoms defined Cohort 3 recovery.

Residents of around 24 US areas, aged about 18 to 95 years, made up the participants. Cohort placement rested on clinical history that participants reported themselves. TCRdb keeps only in-frame clones here, not all; method: immunoSEQ multiplex PCR. Of 200,000 to 250,000 clones in the sample, around 85% are singletons; the top ten hold approximately 3.1%. Looked up from germline, CDR1 is MGHRA and CDR2 is YSYEKL. V lost 0 bases and J lost 0, with 18 bases in between. CDR3 length: 18 residues. V is TRBV4-1 and J is TRBJ2-7, with TRBD2 as a possible D gene (6 bases). The sequence was obtained from a woman aged 50 to 60 in a cohort exposed to, infected with or recovered from COVID-19 (not recorded which). The sample was PBMCs or T cells enriched from blood (not recorded which). The CDR3 spells CASSQESLVAGSSYEQYF. CDR3 DNA: TGCGCCAGCAGCCAAGAGTCTTTGGTTGCGGGGAGCTCCTACGAGCAGTACTTC.